Below are 5 T cell receptor beta chains sequenced from a single sample in a study of CD8 T cells in Susac syndrome. Reverse transcription of about 0.45 to 1 ug RNA was performed with random hexamers. TCRdb re-called the immunoSEQ multiplex PCR reads through MiXCR, storing one row per CDR3 protein. The sample yields about 130,000 distinct CDR3 sequences, 90% to 95% seen once. Source material: CD4+ T cells from PBMCs. The receptors were sampled from a human donor in good health.

The chain combines TRBV18 with TRBJ2-2, with 9 bases fitting TRBD2. The germline V gene has CDR1 KGHSH and CDR2 LQKENI. The junction had 6 bases not matched to a gene; V was cut back by 2 bases and J by 5 bases. This CDR3 is 16 amino acids long. CDR3 sequence: CASSPTLAGYTGELFF. CDR3 sequence (DNA): TGTGCCAGCTCACCAACCCTAGCGGGATATACCGGGGAGCTGTTTTTT. The variable domain in full, with the rest retrieved from reference TRBV18 and TRBJ2-2, is NAGVMQNPRHLVRRRGQEARLRCSPMKGHSHVYWYRQLPEEGLKFMVYLQKENIIDESGMPKERFSAEFPKEGPSILRIQQVVRGDSAAYFCASSPTLAGYTGELFFGEGSRLTVL.

The V and J genes are TRBV7-2 and TRBJ2-4; unclear D gene. Germline CDR1 and CDR2: SGHTA and FQGNSA. The CDR3 is 14 amino acids. Trimming took 0 bases from V and 4 from J, leaving 7 bases between them. The CDR3 protein is CASSLAWGKNIQYF. DNA for the CDR3: TGTGCCAGCAGCTTAGCTTGGGGAAAAAACATTCAGTACTTC.

The V call is TRBV12-3 or TRBV12-4, the J call TRBJ2-1, with 9 bases matching TRBD2. This CDR3 has 15 residues. The ends lost 5 bases at V and 3 bases at J; junction bases unmatched: 5. CDR3 sequence (DNA): TGTGCCAGCAGTCCGACTAGCGGTTTCTACAATGAGCAGTTCTTC. Translated, it gives CASSPTSGFYNEQFF.

The V call is TRBV5-6, the J call TRBJ1-3, with unresolved D. The CDR3 contains 15 residues. Germline CDR1 is SGHDT and CDR2 is YYEEEE. V lost 6 bases and J 1 base, leaving 14 bases between the germline ends. In DNA form, the CDR3 reads TGTGCCAGCACTAAAGACGGACTTTCTGGAAACACCATATATTTT. Amino acids: CASTKDGLSGNTIYF.

The rearrangement uses TRBV2 and TRBJ2-4; D is possibly TRBD2 (7 bases). The germline V gene has CDR1 SNHLY and CDR2 FYNNEI. The CDR3 covers 14 residues. The germline V and J ends were trimmed by 6 bases and 7 bases, with 16 bases remaining between them. CDR3 protein: CASRLSEGGNIQYF. The DNA of the CDR3 is TGTGCCAGCAGATTATCCGAGGGGGGGAACATTCAGTACTTC.